A selection of T cell receptor beta chains follows, all from one sample in a study of T cell responses to AZD1222 COVID-19 vaccine. TCRdb's copy holds only in-frame clones and misses some; the assay was immunoSEQ multiplex PCR. Of 110,000 to 150,000 clones in the sample, about nine tenths were seen once. The sequences come from peripheral blood, collected 28 days after the second AZD1222 dose. The receptors were sampled from an adult who received the AZD1222 COVID-19 vaccine. Each CDR3 is given with its conserved first and last residue. A D gene is named only where the DNA matches it firmly. Clone size is not always given. Where it is, it says once, few, many or a class for expanded clones.

d_call | j_call | clone_size | v_call | cdr3_nt | cdr3_aa
TRBD1 | TRBJ1-5 | - | TRBV6-2/TRBV6-3 | TGTGCCAGCAGTTACCCCCCGATGGCAGGGACAGCCGGAAATCAGCCCCAGCATTTT | CASSYPPMAGTAGNQPQHF
- | TRBJ1-1 | few | TRBV1 | TGCACCAGCAGCCAAGATTCCCAGGAGAACACTGAAGCTTTCTTT | CTSSQDSQENTEAFF
- | TRBJ1-2 | - | TRBV6-5 | TGTGCCAGCAGTTACGGGGAGGATAACTATGGCTACACCTTC | CASSYGEDNYGYTF
- | TRBJ1-1 | - | TRBV5-1 | TGCGCCAGCAGCTTGGGCGAGGTAGGCACTGAAGCTTTCTTT | CASSLGEVGTEAFF
- | TRBJ1-1 | once | TRBV14 | TGTGCCAGCAGCCCGGGACCCTCATATCAAGCTTTCTTT | CASSPGPSYQAFF
- | TRBJ1-2 | - | TRBV28 | TGTGCCAGCAGTTGGGGGCCGGACACTTCTAACTATGGCTACACCTTC | CASSWGPDTSNYGYTF
TRBD2 | TRBJ2-1 | - | TRBV5-4 | TGTGCCAGCAGCCCCCCGGAAAGCGGGAGGGGGAATGAGCAGTTCTTC | CASSPPESGRGNEQFF
TRBD1 | TRBJ2-5 | - | TRBV19 | TGTGCCAGTAGTTGGACAGGTGGAGAGACCCAGTACTTC | CASSWTGGETQYF
- | TRBJ1-1 | - | TRBV5-4 | TGTGCCAGCAGCTTCCACAAGAACACTGAAGCTTTCTTT | CASSFHKNTEAFF
TRBD2 | TRBJ2-1 | - | TRBV18 | TGTGCCAGCTCACCACTGCGGGAGGGTGTCGGGCAGTTCTTC | CASSPLREGVGQFF
TRBD1 | TRBJ1-1 | once | TRBV7-9 | TGTGCCAGCAGCCCATGGACAGGCAGCCCCTACCTTGAAGCTTTCTTT | CASSPWTGSPYLEAFF
TRBD2 | TRBJ2-1 | - | TRBV7-9 | TGTGCCAGCAGCTTCGAGTCTAGCGGCACGAGGGAGCAGTTCTTC | CASSFESSGTREQFF
- | TRBJ2-7 | - | TRBV27 | TGTGCCAGCAGTCCCGCCGGGACGCTTTACGAGCAGTACTTC | CASSPAGTLYEQYF
TRBD1 | TRBJ2-5 | - | TRBV28 | TGTGCCAGCAGCGCCCTACAGGGGACCCAAGAGACCCAGTACTTC | CASSALQGTQETQYF
TRBD1 | TRBJ1-2 | once | TRBV4-3 | TGCGCCAGCAGCCAAGATTTGGGACAGCTTAACTATGGCTACACCTTC | CASSQDLGQLNYGYTF
- | TRBJ1-2 | - | TRBV5-6 | TGTGCCAGCAGGCCACCCCTTGGTGGGGTTGAAATAGACTATGGCTACACCTTC | CASRPPLGGVEIDYGYTF
- | TRBJ1-5 | - | TRBV20-1 | TGCAGTGCTAGTCAGGGATCCGCGTTCGGGTATAGCAATCAGCCCCAGCATTTT | CSASQGSAFGYSNQPQHF
- | TRBJ2-7 | - | TRBV2 | TGTGCCAGCAGTGTTCTAGGTAGCTACGAGCAGTACTTC | CASSVLGSYEQYF